This T cell receptor (beta chain) was recovered during a study of beta chain features in type 1 diabetes. General study results and limits: Significant though moderate, a shortening of TCRB CDR3s appeared in all four CD4+ subsets of Type 1 diabetes patients. Compared with healthy donors, patients appeared to share more similar naive, central memory and regulatory TCRB repertoires.

Germline V gene sequence: CDR1 SGHKS, CDR2 YYEKEE (reference sequence). CDR3 length equals 15 residues. The V and J ends lost 4 bases and 2 bases, in that order; junction bases with no gene match: 6. As regards this clone: Its antigen is undetermined.

The sequenced template was cDNA made from the entire isolated RNA. Sequencing used immunoSEQ multiplex PCR; TCRdb keeps in-frame clones, though not all of them. The repertoire holds 350,000 to 400,000 clones, with 10% to 15% as singletons. Input material: naive CD4+ T cells from blood. The sequence was collected from a woman aged 18-35 years with type 1 diabetes. The chain has TRBV5-5 and TRBJ1-5, with TRBD1 identical over 7 bases. The CDR3 region is CASSPTGKGNQPQHF. The CDR3 DNA reads as TGTGCCAGCAGCCCGACAGGGAAGGGCAATCAGCCCCAGCATTTT. The full variable domain, with the rest looked up from reference TRBV5-5 and TRBJ1-5, is DAGVTQSPTHLIKTRGQQVTLRCSPISGHKSVSWYQQVLGQGPQFIFQYYEKEERGRGNFPDRFSARQFPNYSSELNVNALLLGDSALYLCASSPTGKGNQPQHFGDGTRLSIL.